Detailed here is one T cell receptor (beta chain). Its target is not known. This specimen belongs to a study of shared clonotypes between healthy human individuals. Across the study: CD4 naive and memory got three plates each, CD8 naive two, CD8 memory one. Overall study findings and caveats: For naive CD4 cells, roughly 5% of clonotypes were shared across a handful of donors.

Naive CD8 populations comprised CD45RO-negative cells positively selected for CCR7, excluding terminally differentiated effector memory CD45RA+ cells. Only in-frame clones appear in the TCRdb table, and some are missing; sequencing was by immunoSEQ multiplex PCR. Of hundreds of thousands of clones listed, 90% to 95% are singletons. The CDR3 has 15 amino acids. Trimming stripped 7 bases from V and 2 bases from J, with 17 bases between. Looked up from germline, CDR1 is SNHLY and CDR2 is FYNNEI. The sample was naive CD8+ T cells sorted from blood. This sequence joins TRBV2 and TRBJ2-5; TRBD2 is a possible D gene (6 bases). This clonotype was sampled from a woman aged 25 to 39 in good health. DNA for the CDR3: TGTGCCAGCAACCGACTAGTGGAGGCTCAAGAGACCCAGTACTTC. This codes for CASNRLVEAQETQYF. Full variable domain (outside the CDR3, taken from reference TRBV2 and TRBJ2-5): EPEVTQTPSHQVTQMGQEVILRCVPISNHLYFYWYRQILGQKVEFLVSFYNNEISEKSEIFDDQFSVERPDGSNFTLKIRSTKLEDSAMYFCASNRLVEAQETQYFGPGTRLLVL.